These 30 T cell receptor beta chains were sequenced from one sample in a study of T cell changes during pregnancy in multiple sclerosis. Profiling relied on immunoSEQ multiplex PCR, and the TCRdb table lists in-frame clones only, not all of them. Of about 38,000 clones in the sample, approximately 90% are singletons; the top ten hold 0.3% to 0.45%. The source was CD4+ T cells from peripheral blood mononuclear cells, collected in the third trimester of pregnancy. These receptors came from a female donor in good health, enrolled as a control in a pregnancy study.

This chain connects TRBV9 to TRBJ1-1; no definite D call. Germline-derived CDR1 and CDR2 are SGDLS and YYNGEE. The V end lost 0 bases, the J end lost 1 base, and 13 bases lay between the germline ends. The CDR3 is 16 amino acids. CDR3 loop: CASSVATNRRNTEAFF. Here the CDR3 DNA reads TGTGCCAGCAGCGTAGCTACTAACCGGAGGAACACTGAAGCTTTCTTT.

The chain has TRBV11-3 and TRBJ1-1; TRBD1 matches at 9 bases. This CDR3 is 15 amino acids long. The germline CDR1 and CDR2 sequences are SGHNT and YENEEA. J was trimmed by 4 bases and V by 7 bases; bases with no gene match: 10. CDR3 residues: CASNPRTGEVTEAFF. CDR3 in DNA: TGTGCCAGCAACCCCCGGACAGGGGAGGTCACTGAAGCTTTCTTT.

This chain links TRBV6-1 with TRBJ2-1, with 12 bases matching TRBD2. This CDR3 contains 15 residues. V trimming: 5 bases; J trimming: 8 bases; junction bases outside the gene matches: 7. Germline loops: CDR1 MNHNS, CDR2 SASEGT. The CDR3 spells CASSFLAGGLDEQFF. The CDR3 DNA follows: TGTGCCAGCAGTTTTCTAGCGGGGGGGCTAGATGAGCAGTTCTTC.

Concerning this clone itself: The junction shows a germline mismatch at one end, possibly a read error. CDR3 residues: CASSDSDEQYF. The CDR3 coding sequence is TGCGCCAGCAGTGACTCCGACGAGCAGTACTTC. J is TRBJ2-7 and V is TRBV10-2, with D hard to call. Germline V gene sequence: CDR1 WSHSY, CDR2 SAAADI. CDR3 length equals 11 residues.

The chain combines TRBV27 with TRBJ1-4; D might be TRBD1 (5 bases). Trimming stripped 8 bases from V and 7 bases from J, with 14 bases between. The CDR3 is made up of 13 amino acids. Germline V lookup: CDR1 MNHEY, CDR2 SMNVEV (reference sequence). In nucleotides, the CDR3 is TGTGCCAGCGGGGAGGTCGACAGTGAAAAACTGTTTTTT. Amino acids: CASGEVDSEKLFF. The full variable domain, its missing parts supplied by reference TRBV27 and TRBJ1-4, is EAQVTQNPRYLITVTGKKLTVTCSQNMNHEYMSWYRQDPGLGLRQIYYSMNVEVTDKGDVPEGYKVSRKEKRNFPLILESPSPNQTSLYFCASGEVDSEKLFFGSGTQLSVL.

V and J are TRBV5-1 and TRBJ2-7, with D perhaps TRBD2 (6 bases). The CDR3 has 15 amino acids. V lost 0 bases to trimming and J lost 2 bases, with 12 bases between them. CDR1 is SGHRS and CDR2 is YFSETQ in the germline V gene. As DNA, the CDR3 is TGCGCCAGCAGCTTGGTTTTTCGGGGGACCTACGAGCAGTACTTC. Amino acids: CASSLVFRGTYEQYF.

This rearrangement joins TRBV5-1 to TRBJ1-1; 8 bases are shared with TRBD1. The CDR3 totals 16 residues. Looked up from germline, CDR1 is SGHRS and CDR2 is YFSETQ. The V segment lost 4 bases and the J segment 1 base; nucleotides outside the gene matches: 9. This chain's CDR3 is CASSPSGQGGNTEAFF. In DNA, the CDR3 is TGCGCCAGCAGCCCATCCGGACAGGGTGGGAACACTGAAGCTTTCTTT.

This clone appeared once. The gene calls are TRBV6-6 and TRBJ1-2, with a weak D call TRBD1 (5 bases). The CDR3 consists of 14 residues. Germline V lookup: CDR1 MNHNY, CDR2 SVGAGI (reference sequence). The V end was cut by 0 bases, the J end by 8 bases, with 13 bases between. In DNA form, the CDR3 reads TGTGCCAGCAGTTACTCGGGCAGGGAAAGCGGCTACACCTTC. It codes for CASSYSGRESGYTF.

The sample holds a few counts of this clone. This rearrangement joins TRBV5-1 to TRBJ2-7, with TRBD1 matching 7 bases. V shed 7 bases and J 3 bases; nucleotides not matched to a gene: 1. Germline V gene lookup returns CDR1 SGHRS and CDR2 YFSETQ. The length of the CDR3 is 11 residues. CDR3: CASRQGYEQYF. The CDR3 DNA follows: TGCGCCAGCCGACAGGGCTACGAGCAGTACTTC.

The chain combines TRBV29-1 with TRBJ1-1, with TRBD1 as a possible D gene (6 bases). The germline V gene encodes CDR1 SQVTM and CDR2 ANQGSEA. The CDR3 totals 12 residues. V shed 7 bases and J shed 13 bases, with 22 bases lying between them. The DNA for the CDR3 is TGCAGCGCCAGAACCGCACAGGGACGGGGTTTCTTT. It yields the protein CSARTAQGRGFF.

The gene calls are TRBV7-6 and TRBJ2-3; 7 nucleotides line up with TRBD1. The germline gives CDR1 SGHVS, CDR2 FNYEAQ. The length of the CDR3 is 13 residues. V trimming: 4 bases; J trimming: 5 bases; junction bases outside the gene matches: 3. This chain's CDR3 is CASSSNRGDTQYF. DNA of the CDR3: TGTGCCAGCAGCTCTAACAGGGGAGATACGCAGTATTTT. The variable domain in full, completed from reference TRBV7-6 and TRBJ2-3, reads GAGVSQSPRYKVTKRGQDVALRCDPISGHVSLYWYRQALGQGPEFLTYFNYEAQQDKSGLPNDRFSAERPEGSISTLTIQRTEQRDSAMYRCASSSNRGDTQYFGPGTRLTVL.

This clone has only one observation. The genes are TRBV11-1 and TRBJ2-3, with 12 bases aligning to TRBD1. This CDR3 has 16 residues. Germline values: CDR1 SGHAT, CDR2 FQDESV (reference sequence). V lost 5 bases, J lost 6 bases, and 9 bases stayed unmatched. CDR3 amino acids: CASSAIPGQGADTQYF. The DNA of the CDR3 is TGTGCCAGCAGCGCTATACCGGGACAGGGGGCCGATACGCAGTATTTT.

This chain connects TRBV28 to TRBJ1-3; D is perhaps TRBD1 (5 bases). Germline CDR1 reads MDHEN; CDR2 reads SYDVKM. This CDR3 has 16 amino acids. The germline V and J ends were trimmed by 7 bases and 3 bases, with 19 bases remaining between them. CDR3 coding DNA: TGTGCCAGCACCGCAGCAGGGATTGAGATTGGAAACACCATATATTTT. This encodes CASTAAGIEIGNTIYF.

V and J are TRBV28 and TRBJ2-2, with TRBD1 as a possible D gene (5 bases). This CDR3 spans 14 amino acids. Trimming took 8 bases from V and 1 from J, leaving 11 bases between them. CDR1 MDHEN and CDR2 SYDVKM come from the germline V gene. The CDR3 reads CASVVGQNTGELFF. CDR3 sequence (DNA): TGTGCCAGCGTAGTAGGACAGAACACCGGGGAGCTGTTTTTT.

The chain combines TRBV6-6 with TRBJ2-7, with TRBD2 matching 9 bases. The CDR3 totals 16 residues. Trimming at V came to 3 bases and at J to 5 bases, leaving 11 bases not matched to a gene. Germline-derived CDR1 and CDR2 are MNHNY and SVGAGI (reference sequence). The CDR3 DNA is TGTGCCAGCAGTTATTCGTTAGCGGGAGTGAATGACGAGCAGTACTTC. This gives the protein CASSYSLAGVNDEQYF.

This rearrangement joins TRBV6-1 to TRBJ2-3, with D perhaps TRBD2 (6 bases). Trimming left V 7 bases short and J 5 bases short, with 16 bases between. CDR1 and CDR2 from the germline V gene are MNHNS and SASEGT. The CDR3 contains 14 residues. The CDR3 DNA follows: TGTGCCAGCAATCTCGGAGGGCCGGGAGATACGCAGTATTTT. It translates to CASNLGGPGDTQYF.

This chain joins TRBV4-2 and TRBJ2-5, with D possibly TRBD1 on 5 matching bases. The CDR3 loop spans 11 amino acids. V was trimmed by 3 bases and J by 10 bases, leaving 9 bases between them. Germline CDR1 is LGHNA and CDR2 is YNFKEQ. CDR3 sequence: CASSHGQGQYF. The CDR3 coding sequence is TGTGCCAGCAGCCACGGCCAGGGCCAGTACTTC.

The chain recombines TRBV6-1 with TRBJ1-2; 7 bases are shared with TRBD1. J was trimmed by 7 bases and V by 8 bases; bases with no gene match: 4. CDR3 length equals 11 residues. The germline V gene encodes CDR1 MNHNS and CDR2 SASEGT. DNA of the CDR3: TGTGCCAGCCTCGACAGGGTTGGCTACACCTTC. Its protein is CASLDRVGYTF.

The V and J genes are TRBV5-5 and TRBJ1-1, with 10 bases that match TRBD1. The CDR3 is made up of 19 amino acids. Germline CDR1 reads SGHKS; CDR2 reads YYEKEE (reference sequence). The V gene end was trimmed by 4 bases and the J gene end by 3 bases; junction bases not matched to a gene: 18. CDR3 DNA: TGTGCCAGCAGCGACCTCAACCGGGACAGGGGTGAAAGGGACACTGAAGCTTTCTTT. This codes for CASSDLNRDRGERDTEAFF.

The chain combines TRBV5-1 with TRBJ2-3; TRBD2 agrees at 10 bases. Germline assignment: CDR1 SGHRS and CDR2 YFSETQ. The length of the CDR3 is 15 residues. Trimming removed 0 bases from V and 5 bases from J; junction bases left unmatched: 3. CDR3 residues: CASSLASGSEDTQYF. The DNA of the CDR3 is TGCGCCAGCAGCTTGGCTAGCGGGAGTGAAGATACGCAGTATTTT. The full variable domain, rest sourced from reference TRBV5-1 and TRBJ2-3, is KAGVTQTPRYLIKTRGQQVTLSCSPISGHRSVSWYQQTPGQGLQFLFEYFSETQRNKGNFPGRFSGRQFSNSRSEMNVSTLELGDSALYLCASSLASGSEDTQYFGPGTRLTVL.

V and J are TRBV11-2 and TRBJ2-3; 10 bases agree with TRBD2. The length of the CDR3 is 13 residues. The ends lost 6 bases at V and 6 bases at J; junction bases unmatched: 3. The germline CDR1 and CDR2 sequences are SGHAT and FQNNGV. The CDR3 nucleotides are TGTGCCAGCAGGCTAGCGGGAGCTGATACGCAGTATTTT. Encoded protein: CASRLAGADTQYF.

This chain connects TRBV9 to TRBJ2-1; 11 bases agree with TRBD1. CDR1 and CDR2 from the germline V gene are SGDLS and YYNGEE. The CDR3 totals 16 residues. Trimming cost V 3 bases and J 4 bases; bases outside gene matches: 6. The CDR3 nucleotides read TGTGCCAGCAGCGCCCCGGACAGGGGGCCTTACAATGAGCAGTTCTTC. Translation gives CASSAPDRGPYNEQFF.

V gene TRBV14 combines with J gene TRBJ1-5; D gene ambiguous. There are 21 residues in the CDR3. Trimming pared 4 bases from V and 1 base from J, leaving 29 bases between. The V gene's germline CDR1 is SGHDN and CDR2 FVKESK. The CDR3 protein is CASSLRPGILGGRQSNQPQHF. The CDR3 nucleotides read TGTGCCAGCAGCCTTAGACCGGGAATTCTGGGTGGTCGCCAAAGCAATCAGCCCCAGCATTTT.

The CDR3 loop reads CASSLANKNYEQYF. The CDR3 bases are TGTGCCAGCAGCTTAGCAAACAAGAACTACGAGCAGTACTTC. V gene TRBV7-9 combines with J gene TRBJ2-7, with D unresolved. Per germline, CDR1 SEHNR and CDR2 FQNEAQ (reference sequence). The CDR3 loop spans 14 amino acids. The germline V and J ends were trimmed by 0 bases and 3 bases, with 9 bases remaining between them.

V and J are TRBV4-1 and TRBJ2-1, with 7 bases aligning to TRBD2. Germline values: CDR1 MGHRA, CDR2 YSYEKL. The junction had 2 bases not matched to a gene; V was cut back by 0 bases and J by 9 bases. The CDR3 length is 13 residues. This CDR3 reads CASSQEGRAEQFF. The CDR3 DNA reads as TGCGCCAGCAGCCAAGAGGGGAGGGCTGAGCAGTTCTTC.

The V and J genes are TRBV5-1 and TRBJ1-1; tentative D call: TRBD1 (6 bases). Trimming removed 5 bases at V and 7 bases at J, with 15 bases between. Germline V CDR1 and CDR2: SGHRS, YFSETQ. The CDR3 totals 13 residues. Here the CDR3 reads CASSLVQGIEAFF. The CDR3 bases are TGCGCCAGCAGTCTTGTGCAGGGGATTGAAGCTTTCTTT.

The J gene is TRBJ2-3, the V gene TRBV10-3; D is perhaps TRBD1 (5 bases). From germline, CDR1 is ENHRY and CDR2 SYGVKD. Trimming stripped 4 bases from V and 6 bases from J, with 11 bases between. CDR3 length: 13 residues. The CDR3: CAISGLQGDTQYF. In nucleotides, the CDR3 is TGTGCCATCAGTGGCCTGCAGGGTGATACGCAGTATTTT.

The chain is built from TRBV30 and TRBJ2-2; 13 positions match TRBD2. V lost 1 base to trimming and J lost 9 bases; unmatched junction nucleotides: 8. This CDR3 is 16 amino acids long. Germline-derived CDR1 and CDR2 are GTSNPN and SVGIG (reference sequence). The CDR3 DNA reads TGTGCCTGGAGTGGGACTAGCGGGGGCGGGGGCCGGGAGCTGTTTTTT. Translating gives CAWSGTSGGGGRELFF. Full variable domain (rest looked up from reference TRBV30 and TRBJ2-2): SQTIHQWPATLVQPVGSPLSLECTVEGTSNPNLYWYRQAAGRGLQLLFYSVGIGQISSEVPQNLSASRPQDRQFILSSKKLLLSDSGFYLCAWSGTSGGGGRELFFGEGSRLTVL.

This chain's CDR3 is CASSPEGARYYGYTF. The CDR3 DNA is TGTGCCAGTAGTCCCGAGGGGGCGCGGTACTATGGCTACACCTTC. This chain uses TRBV19 with TRBJ1-2, with 7 bases lining up with TRBD1. CDR3 length equals 15 residues. CDR1 is LNHDA, CDR2 SQIVND, per germline (reference sequence). Germline trimming cut 5 bases from V and 3 bases from J; bases unmatched to any gene: 9.

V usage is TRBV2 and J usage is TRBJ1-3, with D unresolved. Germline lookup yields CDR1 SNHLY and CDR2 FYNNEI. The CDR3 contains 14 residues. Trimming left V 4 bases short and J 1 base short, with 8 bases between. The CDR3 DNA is TGTGCCAGCAGTGCTGGGAGGTCTGGAAACACCATATATTTT. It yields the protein CASSAGRSGNTIYF.